A selection of T cell receptor beta chains follows, all from one sample in a study of cytomegalovirus exposure and HLA in healthy donors. Only in-frame clones appear in the TCRdb table, and some are missing; sequencing was by immunoSEQ multiplex PCR. Of some 150,000 clones listed, about 94% are singletons. Material: PBMCs. The receptors originated from a man aged 18 to 29 in good health and CMV-seropositive. Each CDR3 is given with its conserved first and last residue. A D gene is named only where the DNA matches it firmly. Not all rows give a size; the values are once, few, many and, for expanded clones, a class.

CDR3 DNA: TGTGCCAGCAACCCGGAGACTGCTGATACGCAGTATTTT
CDR3 protein: CASNPETADTQYF
J gene: TRBJ2-3
CDR3 length: 13
V gene: TRBV27
D gene: .
clone size: .

CDR3 DNA: TGTGCCAGCAGCTTGACAGGGCCCTCTGGAAACACCATATATTTT
CDR3 protein: CASSLTGPSGNTIYF
J gene: TRBJ1-3
CDR3 length: 15
V gene: TRBV27
D gene: TRBD1
clone size: .

CDR3 DNA: TGTGCCAGCAGCTTGAAGGGCGGGAACATTCAGTACTTC
CDR3 protein: CASSLKGGNIQYF
J gene: TRBJ2-4
CDR3 length: 13
V gene: TRBV5-5
D gene: .
clone size: .

CDR3 DNA: TGTGCCAGCAGTCGCGTAGGGGACAGGGCCCACGAGCAGTACTTC
CDR3 protein: CASSRVGDRAHEQYF
J gene: TRBJ2-7
CDR3 length: 15
V gene: TRBV7-8
D gene: TRBD1
clone size: few

CDR3 DNA: TGTGCCTGGGCACTAGCGGAGCTTAATGAGCAGTTCTTC
CDR3 protein: CAWALAELNEQFF
J gene: TRBJ2-1
CDR3 length: 13
V gene: TRBV30
D gene: TRBD2
clone size: .

CDR3 DNA: TGTGCCAGCAGTTTCGGACTAGCGGGAGAGGGGGAGACAGATACGCAGTATTTT
CDR3 protein: CASSFGLAGEGETDTQYF
J gene: TRBJ2-3
CDR3 length: 18
V gene: TRBV28
D gene: TRBD2
clone size: .

CDR3 DNA: TGTGCCAGCAGTCGCTTTATACCTACAGGGGGCAATCAGCCCCAGCATTTT
CDR3 protein: CASSRFIPTGGNQPQHF
J gene: TRBJ1-5
CDR3 length: 17
V gene: TRBV27
D gene: TRBD1
clone size: .

CDR3 DNA: TGCAGTGCTAGAGGGACAGGGGTTCAGTACTTC
CDR3 protein: CSARGTGVQYF
J gene: TRBJ2-4
CDR3 length: 11
V gene: TRBV20-1
D gene: TRBD1
clone size: .

CDR3 DNA: TGCGCCAGCAGCCGAGGACTAGCGGGAGCTTCGAACACCGGGGAGCTGTTTTTT
CDR3 protein: CASSRGLAGASNTGELFF
J gene: TRBJ2-2
CDR3 length: 18
V gene: TRBV5-1
D gene: TRBD2
clone size: .

CDR3 DNA: TGTGCCAGCAGCAAATTTACGACAGGGGGAAAGGAAGGCTACACCTTC
CDR3 protein: CASSKFTTGGKEGYTF
J gene: TRBJ1-2
CDR3 length: 16
V gene: TRBV21-1
D gene: .
clone size: .

CDR3 DNA: TGCAGCGTTGAAGTCCAGGGCCTGATCTATGGCTACACCTTC
CDR3 protein: CSVEVQGLIYGYTF
J gene: TRBJ1-2
CDR3 length: 14
V gene: TRBV29-1
D gene: .
clone size: .

CDR3 DNA: TGTGCCAGCAGCCAAGCGGGAGGCGTCGTCGGGGAGCTGTTTTTT
CDR3 protein: CASSQAGGVVGELFF
J gene: TRBJ2-2
CDR3 length: 15
V gene: TRBV5-6
D gene: TRBD2
clone size: .

CDR3 DNA: TGTGCCAGCAGCTTGTTTACTAGCGGGAGGGTTAGGAATGAGCAGTTCTTC
CDR3 protein: CASSLFTSGRVRNEQFF
J gene: TRBJ2-1
CDR3 length: 17
V gene: TRBV5-6
D gene: TRBD2
clone size: .

CDR3 DNA: TGCGCCAGCAGCTGGGACAGGGGAGGCACTGAAGCTTTCTTT
CDR3 protein: CASSWDRGGTEAFF
J gene: TRBJ1-1
CDR3 length: 14
V gene: TRBV5-1
D gene: TRBD1
clone size: .

CDR3 DNA: TGTGCCAGCAGTTTGGTAGGGGGTAGCAATCAGCCCCAGCATTTT
CDR3 protein: CASSLVGGSNQPQHF
J gene: TRBJ1-5
CDR3 length: 15
V gene: TRBV6-5
D gene: .
clone size: .

CDR3 DNA: TGTGCCAGCAGACCCGGGACTAGCGGCACAGATACGCAGTATTTT
CDR3 protein: CASRPGTSGTDTQYF
J gene: TRBJ2-3
CDR3 length: 15
V gene: TRBV7-2
D gene: TRBD2
clone size: once

CDR3 DNA: TGTGCCAGCAGCAAACTAGCGGATACCTACAATGAGCAGTTCTTC
CDR3 protein: CASSKLADTYNEQFF
J gene: TRBJ2-1
CDR3 length: 15
V gene: TRBV6-1
D gene: TRBD2
clone size: .

CDR3 DNA: TGTGCCAGCAGCTCTATGAGAGAGACCCAGTACTTC
CDR3 protein: CASSSMRETQYF
J gene: TRBJ2-5
CDR3 length: 12
V gene: TRBV6-6
D gene: .
clone size: .

CDR3 DNA: TGTGCCAGCAGTCAACAGATAGCTAACTATGGCTACACCTTC
CDR3 protein: CASSQQIANYGYTF
J gene: TRBJ1-2
CDR3 length: 14
V gene: TRBV27
D gene: .
clone size: .

CDR3 DNA: TGTGCCAGCTCACCACAGGGAGGACCCGGGACAGGGCATCAGCCCCAGCATTTT
CDR3 protein: CASSPQGGPGTGHQPQHF
J gene: TRBJ1-5
CDR3 length: 18
V gene: TRBV18
D gene: TRBD1
clone size: .

CDR3 DNA: TGTGCCAGCAGCTTAGAGGGGATTTTCAGCTCCTACAATGAGCAGTTCTTC
CDR3 protein: CASSLEGIFSSYNEQFF
J gene: TRBJ2-1
CDR3 length: 17
V gene: TRBV7-2
D gene: .
clone size: .